The sequence of this TCR beta chain was determined in a study of a mutant IDH1 vaccine in newly diagnosed glioma. Study details: There were eight vaccinations for patients, given in weeks 1, 3, 5, 7, 11, 15, 19 and 23.

This CDR3 is 14 amino acids long. With 7 bases removed from V and 0 bases from J, the gap between germline ends came to 10 bases. Germline CDR1 is SGHAT and CDR2 is FQNNGV. Libraries were prepared by immunoSEQ multiplex PCR; TCRdb keeps only in-frame clonotypes and omits some of them. The data contain about 29,000 clones, 75% to 90% of them singletons. Stated time point: week 5, during vaccination. What each vaccine dose contained was 300 ug of mutant IDH1 20-mer peptide, accompanied by topical imiquimod. In the case of this clone: No antigen is known for it.

This sequence joins TRBV11-2 and TRBJ2-4; D is undetermined. Source: peripheral blood mononuclear cells (PBMCs), taken from a glioma patient whose treatment included an IDH1 peptide vaccine. The receptor's source is a woman in her thirties or forties with glioma. Some clones in this sample may be carry-over from other donors' samples. CDR3 nucleotide sequence: TGTGCCAGCACCCCGGGCGTAGCCAAAAACATTCAGTACTTC. This codes for CASTPGVAKNIQYF. Full variable domain (rest looked up from reference TRBV11-2 and TRBJ2-4): EAGVAQSPRYKIIEKRQSVAFWCNPISGHATLYWYQQILGQGPKLLIQFQNNGVVDDSQLPKDRFSAERLKGVDSTLKIQPAKLEDSAVYLCASTPGVAKNIQYFGAGTRLSVL.